This T cell receptor (beta chain) is drawn from a study of CD4 T cells in relation to SARS-CoV-2 and coronaviruses. The assay was immunoSEQ multiplex PCR, and TCRdb's table has in-frame clones only and misses some. The table includes some 35,000 clones, 82% detected once. Study-level results: Crossreactivity was assessed only for spike protein, not other viral proteins.

This clone has just one count. Its specificity is unknown. This TCR was sampled from an adult with COVID-19. Source material: naive CD4+ T cells from PBMCs, cultured in vitro. Subset defined: naive CD4+ T cells isolated by negative enrichment.

CDR3 sequence: CASSLGQEYNEQFF. The CDR3 bases are TGTGCCAGCAGCTTAGGGCAGGAGTACAATGAGCAGTTCTTC. The chain employs TRBV7-2 and TRBJ2-1; D gene uncertain. There are 14 residues in the CDR3. Germline CDR1 reads SGHTA; CDR2 reads FQGNSA. V lost 1 base and J lost 4, with 8 bases in between.